The T cell receptor beta chain under discussion was sequenced for a study of blood T cells in healthy people across ages (dated by TCRdb to 2013 to 2016). Turning to the overall study: In model experiments, roughly one uniquely barcoded TCR beta cDNA molecule per two T cells was captured by template switching. The study measured age-related changes in TCR beta repertoire diversity using deep sequencing normalized with unique cDNA molecular identifiers. Donors were grouped into four age groups: young (average roughly 17 years), middle-aged (39), aged (around 60) and long-lived (about 82). Donors of different ages were randomly distributed across sequencing lanes to avoid experimental bias. Two additional independent replicas of 1 million unique cDNA reads from the same blood draw were analyzed for two donors (one aged 18 to 29 and one aged 80 or older).

CDR1 and CDR2 are drawn from the germline V gene: SNHLY, FYNNEI. V trim: 11 bases; J trim: 7 bases; unmatched bases: 15. Taken from cysteine to phenylalanine, the CDR3 has 14 residues. Left in the record is the CDR3 DNA by itself, 42 bases read in frame from the first base. Library preparation employed 5' RACE. Sequencing was performed on an Illumina HiSeq 2500. A second PCR of roughly 6 to 11 cycles was run with a J-beta primer mix and a sample-barcoded 5' primer. Each TCR beta cDNA molecule received a unique molecular identifier from a template-switch 5' adaptor carrying 12 random nucleotides. Each sample yielded at least 3 million CDR3-containing paired-end reads. First-strand cDNA was synthesized from all RNA with the Mint cDNA synthesis kit, primed by a TRBC-specific oligonucleotide. All cDNA was treated with uracil-DNA glycosylase and then went through a first 18-cycle PCR with the universal primers M1SS and BC2_uni_R. Per the source publication's procedure: For normalization, 1 million high-quality reads were randomly selected from each sample, with every read carrying a distinct molecular identifier. Instead of being binned into consensus sequences, reads that shared molecular identifiers were thrown out. CDR3 identification, clonotype clustering and error correction used MiTCR with a Q25 quality threshold and the strictest error-elimination algorithm. A nonparametric unseen species model using Euler transformation provided a lower-bound estimate of total TCR beta diversity. Through fastp at Q25 and MiXCR, TCRdb rebuilt clones from the public reads, retaining in-frame beta chains. One record per CDR3 amino acid sequence lists the most common genes and DNA. The V and J calls were determined by TCRdb, not by the authors. The sample profile shows over 1,300,000 distinct CDR3 sequences; around 59% of them were found once. The ten largest account for more than 6% of the sample.

As to this clonotype: It lacks a known antigen. Base qualities were left out, and no much larger clone turns up one base away.

General findings and caveats noted by the study authors: There was a strong correlation between observed TCR beta diversity and the percentage of naive T cells measured by flow cytometry. As age increased, observed TCR beta diversity per million T cells dropped in a roughly linear way, and a significant reduction was already evident by age about 40. Donor CMV infection status was unknown, potentially confounding age-related changes in expanded clonotypes. Because profiling used bulk unsorted PBMCs, naive and antigen-experienced compartments could not be compared conclusively. Estimates of total diversity from one million sequenced T cells were regarded as lower bounds and underestimates. The long-lived group showed more naive CD4+ T cells, fewer expanded clones and increased TCR diversity than the aged group, suggesting age selection.

The 39 donors, aged roughly 6 to 100 years, were systemically healthy Caucasian individuals from Russia. Each donor gave about 11 milliliters of peripheral blood, drawn into EDTA-treated Vacutainer tubes. Ficoll-Paque density-gradient centrifugation was used to isolate PBMCs, with at least 6 million per sample. Total RNA was extracted from PBMCs with Trizol reagent, with at least 6 micrograms obtained per sample. For every donor, flow cytometry on a PBMC aliquot measured the percentage of naive CD45RAhigh/CD27high T cells. The source of this sequence is a man younger than 30 in good health. Sequences were obtained from blood. The sequence links TRBV2 to TRBJ1-2; 8 of the junction bases match TRBD1. The CDR3 is CAVIPLTGEGGYTF. The nucleotide sequence reads as follows: TGTGCCGTCATCCCCTTGACAGGGGAGGGTGGCTACACCTTC.